The 27 T cell receptor beta chains reported below all come from one sample, sequenced in a study of cytomegalovirus exposure and HLA in healthy donors. The assay was immunoSEQ multiplex PCR, and TCRdb's table has in-frame clones only and misses some. The data hold 250,000 to 350,000 clones, with approximately 88% observed a single time. Input material: PBMCs. The receptors derive from a man aged 25-45 years in good health and CMV-seronegative.

V usage is TRBV7-9 and J usage is TRBJ2-7; D is possibly TRBD1 (6 bases). The CDR3 sequence is 14 residues long. The V gene lost 2 bases and the J gene lost 2 bases, with 10 bases spanning the gap. The germline V gene has CDR1 SEHNR and CDR2 FQNEAQ (reference sequence). CDR3 nucleotides: TGTGCCAGCAGCTTAACAGGGAATCCCTACGAGCAGTACTTC. It encodes CASSLTGNPYEQYF.

Details on this clone: At the DNA level, this CDR3 is encoded by other sequences in the same sample as well. The chain joins TRBV6-5 to TRBJ2-7; perhaps TRBD1 as D (6 bases). This CDR3 contains 15 residues. The germline V gene has CDR1 MNHEY and CDR2 SVGAGI. V lost 2 bases to trimming and J lost 2 bases, with 13 bases between them. CDR3 in amino acids: CASSYRDTGAYEQYF. CDR3 DNA: TGTGCCAGCAGTTACCGGGACACCGGCGCCTACGAGCAGTACTTC.

The V gene is TRBV4-1, the J gene TRBJ2-5, with 11 bases aligning to TRBD2. The junction had 14 bases not matched to a gene; V was cut back by 0 bases and J by 5 bases. The CDR3 length is 19 residues. The germline gives CDR1 MGHRA, CDR2 YSYEKL. Here the CDR3 reads CASSQDPLASGGRRETQYF. The DNA for the CDR3 is TGCGCCAGCAGCCAAGATCCACTCGCTAGCGGGGGGCGGAGGGAGACCCAGTACTTC.

This clone was recorded a few times. The J gene is TRBJ1-6, the V gene TRBV27, with D possibly TRBD1 on 5 matching bases. The V gene's germline CDR1 is MNHEY and CDR2 SMNVEV (reference sequence). The V end lost 2 bases, the J end lost 7 bases, and 9 bases lay between the germline ends. The CDR3 consists of 14 residues. The CDR3 DNA reads as TGTGCCAGCAGTTTACCGACAGCCAATTCACCCCTCCACTTT. Encoded protein: CASSLPTANSPLHF.

This rearrangement joins TRBV12-5 to TRBJ1-1; TRBD1 matches 10 bases. V lost 0 bases and J lost 2; bases outside the gene matches: 18. From germline, CDR1 is LGHNT and CDR2 FRNRAP. The CDR3 runs 21 residues. The CDR3 DNA reads TGTGCTAGTGGTTTGGTACCGATATCTGCTTGGGACAGGGGATTCAACACTGAAGCTTTCTTT. It is translated as CASGLVPISAWDRGFNTEAFF.

The genes are TRBV5-1 and TRBJ2-1, with 7 bases lining up with TRBD2. Germline CDR1 is SGHRS and CDR2 is YFSETQ. V lost 4 bases to trimming and J lost 6 bases; unmatched junction nucleotides: 4. This CDR3 spans 13 amino acids. The CDR3 protein is CASSRPGGNEQFF. The CDR3 DNA reads as TGCGCCAGCAGCCGACCGGGAGGCAATGAGCAGTTCTTC.

The sample holds a few counts of this clone. The gene calls are TRBV12-5 and TRBJ1-2; perhaps TRBD1 as D (5 bases). This CDR3 spans 14 amino acids. The germline V gene encodes CDR1 LGHNT and CDR2 FRNRAP. V dropped 6 bases and J dropped 7 bases, with 18 bases sitting between them. The CDR3: CASGLQAGMFGYTF. The CDR3 DNA reads TGTGCTAGTGGGCTTCAAGCAGGGATGTTTGGCTACACCTTC.

The V and J genes are TRBV27 and TRBJ1-1, with a tentative D call TRBD1 (6 bases). V was cut by 6 bases and J by 3 bases, with 11 bases left in between. The CDR3 loop spans 13 amino acids. Germline lookup yields CDR1 MNHEY and CDR2 SMNVEV (reference sequence). CDR3 DNA: TGTGCCAGCAGAGCACAGGGTTACACTGAAGCTTTCTTT. This codes for CASRAQGYTEAFF.

This chain uses TRBV5-1 with TRBJ2-6; 11 bases agree with TRBD2. J lost 3 bases, V lost 4 bases, and 9 bases had no gene match. CDR3 length: 18 residues. Germline V gives CDR1 SGHRS, CDR2 YFSETQ. The CDR3 nucleotides are TGCGCCAGCAGCACGCCGGGACTAGCGGTAGTTGGGGCCAACGTCCTGACTTTC. Amino acids: CASSTPGLAVVGANVLTF.

This chain connects TRBV7-2 to TRBJ2-7; TRBD1 aligns across 8 bases. Trimming cost V 5 bases and J 2 bases; bases outside gene matches: 8. From germline, CDR1 is SGHTA and CDR2 FQGNSA. The CDR3 totals 15 residues. The DNA for the CDR3 is TGTGCCAGCAGCCAATACAGGGGGTCCACCTACGAGCAGTACTTC. Translation: CASSQYRGSTYEQYF.

The chain employs TRBV5-1 and TRBJ1-1, with D uncertain. CDR1 is SGHRS, CDR2 YFSETQ, per germline. V lost 0 bases to trimming and J lost 1 base, with 7 bases between them. This CDR3 is 14 amino acids long. The DNA of the CDR3 is TGCGCCAGCAGCTTGGGACATTCGAACACTGAAGCTTTCTTT. Translating it yields CASSLGHSNTEAFF.

The V and J genes are TRBV2 and TRBJ1-3, with D unresolved. Germline-derived CDR1 and CDR2 are SNHLY and FYNNEI. CDR3 size: 15 residues. CDR3 protein: CATKSGLSSGNTIYF. The CDR3 coding sequence is TGTGCGACCAAGTCGGGGTTGAGCTCTGGAAACACCATATATTTT. Complete variable domain (other parts from reference TRBV2 and TRBJ1-3): EPEVTQTPSHQVTQMGQEVILRCVPISNHLYFYWYRQILGQKVEFLVSFYNNEISEKSEIFDDQFSVERPDGSNFTLKIRSTKLEDSAMYFCATKSGLSSGNTIYFGEGSWLTVV.

In its sample, this clone was seen once. The chain's CDR3 is CASSLEGPANYGYTF. In DNA, the CDR3 is TGTGCCAGCAGCTTAGAGGGGCCAGCTAACTATGGCTACACCTTC. This chain links TRBV7-9 with TRBJ1-2; the D gene is possibly TRBD1 (5 bases). V lost 1 base and J 0 bases, leaving 9 bases between the germline ends. Germline V gene lookup returns CDR1 SEHNR and CDR2 FQNEAQ (reference sequence). CDR3 length: 15 residues.

The V gene is TRBV29-1, the J gene TRBJ1-1; D may be TRBD1 (6 bases). The germline V gene has CDR1 SQVTM and CDR2 ANQGSEA. Trimming took off 4 bases at V and 4 bases at J, with 7 bases between the two ends. CDR3 length: 11 amino acids. Here the CDR3 DNA reads TGCAGCGTTGGCAGGGGCACTGAAGCTTTCTTT. It translates to CSVGRGTEAFF.

The chain recombines TRBV4-3 with TRBJ2-7; 10 nucleotides line up with TRBD1. The ends lost 3 bases at V and 3 bases at J; junction bases unmatched: 8. The CDR3 runs 16 residues. Germline assignment: CDR1 LGHNA and CDR2 YSLEER. The CDR3: CASSQSAGTGVYEQYF. In DNA form, the CDR3 reads TGCGCCAGCAGCCAGTCGGCTGGGACAGGGGTCTACGAGCAGTACTTC.

This clone was detected once. The V gene is TRBV11-3, the J gene TRBJ2-7; TRBD2 is a possible D gene (5 bases). Germline lookup yields CDR1 SGHNT and CDR2 YENEEA. This CDR3 is 18 amino acids long. Between the trimmed V and J ends, which lost 5 bases and 3 bases, there was a span of 26 bases. This chain's CDR3 is CASSPSPSIPGGLYEQYF. The CDR3 DNA reads TGTGCCAGCAGCCCTAGCCCTAGCATTCCCGGCGGGCTCTACGAGCAGTACTTC.

The rearrangement uses TRBV4-3 and TRBJ1-1; 7 bases map to TRBD1. Losses at the gene ends were 1 base for V and 2 bases for J; bases not matched to a gene: 7. This CDR3 spans 16 amino acids. CDR1 is LGHNA, CDR2 YSLEER, per germline. Here the CDR3 reads CASSQAAGQLNTEAFF. CDR3 DNA sequence: TGCGCCAGCAGCCAAGCGGCGGGACAGTTAAACACTGAAGCTTTCTTT.

This sequence joins TRBV4-2 and TRBJ1-6; D is ambiguous. Trimming cost V 4 bases and J 10 bases, with 17 bases left between them. Germline-derived CDR1 and CDR2 are LGHNA and YNFKEQ. The CDR3 loop spans 15 amino acids. DNA of the CDR3: TGTGCCAGCAGCCCCGAGAAGGGAGGGTACTCACCCCTCCACTTT. It codes for CASSPEKGGYSPLHF.

The DNA for the CDR3 is TGTGCCAGCTCACCACGGGCTAGCGGGGGGATGATTTCCTACGAGCAGTACTTC. Its protein product is CASSPRASGGMISYEQYF. J is TRBJ2-7 and V is TRBV18; 11 bases align to TRBD2. The trim removed 1 base at V and 1 base at J, leaving 9 bases unmatched. Germline V gene data show CDR1 as KGHSH and CDR2 as LQKENI. The CDR3 has 18 residues.

V and J are TRBV6-6 and TRBJ2-5, with 10 bases fitting TRBD2. J lost 5 bases, V lost 5 bases, and 8 bases had no gene match. The V gene's germline CDR1 is MNHNY and CDR2 SVGAGI (reference sequence). The CDR3 is 15 residues long. CDR3 coding DNA: TGTGCCAGCAGTCGAACTAGCGGGGTTAGGGAGACCCAGTACTTC. This sequence encodes CASSRTSGVRETQYF.

CDR3 coding DNA: TGTGCCAGCAGCTTGACAGGGTGGGAGCAGTACTTC. Its protein is CASSLTGWEQYF. The chain carries TRBV11-2 and TRBJ2-7, with TRBD1 matching over 7 bases. The length of the CDR3 is 12 residues. V dropped 3 bases and J dropped 7; count of bases not matched to a gene: 3. Germline loops: CDR1 SGHAT, CDR2 FQNNGV. Variable domain in full (rest from reference TRBV11-2 and TRBJ2-7): EAGVAQSPRYKIIEKRQSVAFWCNPISGHATLYWYQQILGQGPKLLIQFQNNGVVDDSQLPKDRFSAERLKGVDSTLKIQPAKLEDSAVYLCASSLTGWEQYFGPGTRLTVT.

V gene TRBV19 combines with J gene TRBJ2-1, with 9 positions matching TRBD1. This CDR3 has 17 residues. V dropped 7 bases and J dropped 6; count of bases not matched to a gene: 16. Germline CDR1 LNHDA, CDR2 SQIVND (reference sequence). CDR3 coding DNA: TGTGCCAGTACCTGGGGGGGGACAGGGCTGAGGGGCAATGAGCAGTTCTTC. It translates to CASTWGGTGLRGNEQFF.

The rearrangement links TRBV4-1 to TRBJ2-3; 9 bases align to TRBD1. Germline assignment: CDR1 MGHRA and CDR2 YSYEKL. The CDR3 runs 15 residues. The trim removed 3 bases at V and 5 bases at J, leaving 6 bases unmatched. Here the CDR3 DNA reads TGCGCCAGCAGCCATAGGGACAGGGCGGAAGATACGCAGTATTTT. Translation: CASSHRDRAEDTQYF.

This rearrangement joins TRBV2 to TRBJ1-1, with 12 positions matching TRBD1. Germline V gene lookup returns CDR1 SNHLY and CDR2 FYNNEI. Trimming at V came to 10 bases and at J to 6 bases, leaving 6 bases not matched to a gene. This CDR3 has 13 amino acids. As DNA, the CDR3 is TGTGCCAAGGGACAGGGGGCCAACCCTGAAGCTTTCTTT. Amino acid sequence: CAKGQGANPEAFF.

The chain recombines TRBV7-6 with TRBJ2-3; tentatively, D is TRBD1 (6 bases). Germline-derived CDR1 and CDR2 are SGHVS and FNYEAQ. This CDR3 has 16 amino acids. V lost 3 bases to trimming and J lost 6 bases, with 19 bases between them. The CDR3 DNA reads as TGTGCCAGCAGCTTTAGAGTAGGGGAAACAGGGGATACGCAGTATTTT. Residues: CASSFRVGETGDTQYF.

The V and J genes are TRBV15 and TRBJ1-2, with D unclear. The length of the CDR3 is 17 residues. Trimming pared 1 base from V and 0 bases from J, leaving 15 bases between. Germline-derived CDR1 and CDR2 are LNHNV and YYDKDF (reference sequence). This chain's CDR3 is CATSRGERLVANYGYTF. Written as DNA, the CDR3 is TGTGCCACCAGCAGAGGTGAGCGCCTGGTGGCTAACTATGGCTACACCTTC.

The rearrangement uses TRBV5-6 and TRBJ2-7; 9 nucleotides align to TRBD2. This CDR3 region has 15 residues. Germline assignment: CDR1 SGHDT and CDR2 YYEEEE. J gave up 1 base and V 5 bases, and 7 bases lay outside the gene matches. This CDR3 is CASRHLAGRSYEQYF. The CDR3, as DNA: TGTGCCAGCAGACACCTAGCGGGGCGTTCCTACGAGCAGTACTTC.